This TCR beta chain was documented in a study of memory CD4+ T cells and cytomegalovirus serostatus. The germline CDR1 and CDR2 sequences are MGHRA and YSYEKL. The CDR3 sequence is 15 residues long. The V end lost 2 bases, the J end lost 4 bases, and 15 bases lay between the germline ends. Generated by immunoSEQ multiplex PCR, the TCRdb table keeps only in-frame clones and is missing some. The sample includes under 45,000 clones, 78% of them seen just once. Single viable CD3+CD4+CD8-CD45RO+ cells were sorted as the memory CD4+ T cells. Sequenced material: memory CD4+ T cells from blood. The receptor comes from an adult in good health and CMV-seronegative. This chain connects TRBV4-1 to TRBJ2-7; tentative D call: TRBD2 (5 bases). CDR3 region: CASSQRSERRYEQYF. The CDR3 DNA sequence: TGCGCCAGCAGCCAACGGTCTGAGAGGAGGTACGAGCAGTACTTC.